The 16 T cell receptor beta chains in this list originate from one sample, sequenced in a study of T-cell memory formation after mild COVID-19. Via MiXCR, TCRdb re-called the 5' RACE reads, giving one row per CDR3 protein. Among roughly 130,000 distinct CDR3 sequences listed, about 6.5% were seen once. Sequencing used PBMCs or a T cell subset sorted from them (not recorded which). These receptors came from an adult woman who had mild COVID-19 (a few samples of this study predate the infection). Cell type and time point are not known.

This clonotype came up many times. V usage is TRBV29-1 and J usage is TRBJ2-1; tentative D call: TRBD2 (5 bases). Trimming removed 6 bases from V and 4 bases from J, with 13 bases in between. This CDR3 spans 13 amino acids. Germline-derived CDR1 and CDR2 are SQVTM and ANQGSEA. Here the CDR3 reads CSVRALAYNEQFF. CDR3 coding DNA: TGCAGCGTGCGGGCCTTGGCGTACAATGAGCAGTTCTTC.

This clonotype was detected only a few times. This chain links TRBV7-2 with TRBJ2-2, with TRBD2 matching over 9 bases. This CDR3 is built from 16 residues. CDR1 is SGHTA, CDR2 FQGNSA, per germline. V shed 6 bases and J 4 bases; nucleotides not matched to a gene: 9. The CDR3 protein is CASSTRGGPGTGELFF. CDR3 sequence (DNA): TGTGCCAGCAGTACGCGGGGGGGGCCGGGCACCGGGGAGCTGTTTTTT.

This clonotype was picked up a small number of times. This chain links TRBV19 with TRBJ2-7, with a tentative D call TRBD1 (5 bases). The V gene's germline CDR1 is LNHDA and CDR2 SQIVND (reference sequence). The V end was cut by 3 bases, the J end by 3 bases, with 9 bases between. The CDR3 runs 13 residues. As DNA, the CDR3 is TGTGCCAGTAGTATCTCGACAGACTACGAGCAGTACTTC. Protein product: CASSISTDYEQYF.

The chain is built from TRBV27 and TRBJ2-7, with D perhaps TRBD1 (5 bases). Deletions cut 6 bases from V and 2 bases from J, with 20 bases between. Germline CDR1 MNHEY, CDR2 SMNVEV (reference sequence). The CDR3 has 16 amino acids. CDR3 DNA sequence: TGTGCCAGCAGCCCCAGTGGTATTTCAGGGACCTACGAGCAGTACTTC. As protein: CASSPSGISGTYEQYF.

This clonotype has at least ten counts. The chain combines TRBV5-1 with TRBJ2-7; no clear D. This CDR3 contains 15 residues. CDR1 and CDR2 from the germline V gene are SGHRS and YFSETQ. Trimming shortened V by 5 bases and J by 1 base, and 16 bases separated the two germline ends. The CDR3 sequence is CASSLGHGFSYEQYF. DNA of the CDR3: TGCGCCAGCAGTCTAGGTCACGGGTTTTCCTACGAGCAGTACTTC.

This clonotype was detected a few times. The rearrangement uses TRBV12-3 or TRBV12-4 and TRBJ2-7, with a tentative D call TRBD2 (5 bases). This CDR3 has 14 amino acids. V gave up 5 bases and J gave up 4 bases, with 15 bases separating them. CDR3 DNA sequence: TGTGCCAGCAGTCCTCGGACTGGACCGTACGAGCAGTACTTC. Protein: CASSPRTGPYEQYF.

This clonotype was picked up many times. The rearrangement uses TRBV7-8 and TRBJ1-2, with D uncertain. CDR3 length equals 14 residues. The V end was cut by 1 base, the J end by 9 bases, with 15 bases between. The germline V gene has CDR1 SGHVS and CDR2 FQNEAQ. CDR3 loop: CASSLDLATQSYTF. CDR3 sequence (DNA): TGTGCCAGCAGCTTAGATCTGGCCACCCAAAGCTACACCTTC.

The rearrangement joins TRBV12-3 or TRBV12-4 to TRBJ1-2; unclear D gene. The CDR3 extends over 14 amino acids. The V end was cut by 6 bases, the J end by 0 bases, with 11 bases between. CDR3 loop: CASSQNNANYGYTF. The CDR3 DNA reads TGTGCCAGCAGCCAAAACAACGCTAACTATGGCTACACCTTC.

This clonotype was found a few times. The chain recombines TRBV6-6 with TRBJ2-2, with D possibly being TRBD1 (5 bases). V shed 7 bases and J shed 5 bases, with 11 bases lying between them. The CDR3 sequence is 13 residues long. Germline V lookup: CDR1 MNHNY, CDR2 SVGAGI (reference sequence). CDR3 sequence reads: CASNPRVTGELFF. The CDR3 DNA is TGTGCCAGCAACCCCAGGGTAACCGGGGAGCTGTTTTTT.

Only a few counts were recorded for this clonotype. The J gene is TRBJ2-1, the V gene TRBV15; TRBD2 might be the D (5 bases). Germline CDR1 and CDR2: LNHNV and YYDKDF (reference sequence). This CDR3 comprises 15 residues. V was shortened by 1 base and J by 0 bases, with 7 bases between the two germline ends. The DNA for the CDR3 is TGTGCCACCAGCAGAGTGGCGGGCTCCTACAATGAGCAGTTCTTC. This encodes CATSRVAGSYNEQFF.

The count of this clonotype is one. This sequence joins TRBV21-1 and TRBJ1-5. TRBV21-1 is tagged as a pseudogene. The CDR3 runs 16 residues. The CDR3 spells CASSRGPNTSNQPQHF. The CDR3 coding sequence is TGTGCCAGCAGCAGGGGCCCCAATACTAGTAATCAGCCCCAGCATTTT.

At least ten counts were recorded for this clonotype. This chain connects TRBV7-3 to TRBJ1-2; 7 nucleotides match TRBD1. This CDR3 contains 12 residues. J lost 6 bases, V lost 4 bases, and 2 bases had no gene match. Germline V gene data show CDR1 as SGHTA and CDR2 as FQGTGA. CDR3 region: CASSSTGDGYTF. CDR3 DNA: TGTGCCAGCAGCTCTACAGGGGATGGCTACACCTTC.

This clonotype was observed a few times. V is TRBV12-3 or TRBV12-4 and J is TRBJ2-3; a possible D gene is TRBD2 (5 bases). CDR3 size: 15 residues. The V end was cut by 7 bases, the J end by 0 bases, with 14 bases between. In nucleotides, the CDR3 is TGTGCCAGCAACGGACTTTTATCTAGCACAGATACGCAGTATTTT. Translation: CASNGLLSSTDTQYF.

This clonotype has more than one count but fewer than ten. The CDR3 DNA follows: TGCGCCAGCAGCTTGGCAGGGAACAATCAGCCCCAGCATTTT. Protein sequence: CASSLAGNNQPQHF. The chain is built from TRBV5-1 and TRBJ1-5, with D possibly TRBD1 on 5 matching bases. This CDR3 comprises 14 residues. The V end lost 0 bases, the J end lost 3 bases, and 7 bases lay between the germline ends. CDR1 SGHRS and CDR2 YFSETQ come from the germline V gene.

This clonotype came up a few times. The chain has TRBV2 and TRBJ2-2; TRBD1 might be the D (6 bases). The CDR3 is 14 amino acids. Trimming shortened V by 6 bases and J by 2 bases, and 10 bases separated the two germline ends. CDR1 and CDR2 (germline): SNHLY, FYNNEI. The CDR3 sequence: CASRTRGNTGELFF. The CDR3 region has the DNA TGTGCCAGCAGGACCAGGGGAAACACCGGGGAGCTGTTTTTT.

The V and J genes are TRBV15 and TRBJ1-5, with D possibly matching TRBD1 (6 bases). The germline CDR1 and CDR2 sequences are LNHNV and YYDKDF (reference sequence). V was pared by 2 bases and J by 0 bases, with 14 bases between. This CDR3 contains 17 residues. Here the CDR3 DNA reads TGTGCCACCAGCAGAAAAAAACAGGGCTCTAGCAATCAGCCCCAGCATTTT. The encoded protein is CATSRKKQGSSNQPQHF. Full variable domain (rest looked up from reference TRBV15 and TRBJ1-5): DAMVIQNPRYQVTQFGKPVTLSCSQTLNHNVMYWYQQKSSQAPKLLFHYYDKDFNNEADTPDNFQSRRPNTSFCFLDIRSPGLGDTAMYLCATSRKKQGSSNQPQHFGDGTRLSIL.